The 14 T cell receptor beta chains below were found in one sample sequenced in a study of T-cell memory formation after mild COVID-19. Each CDR3 protein gets one entry after TCRdb re-called the 5' RACE reads with MiXCR. The sample has about 180,000 distinct CDR3 sequences, approximately 16% seen once. Sequenced input: PBMCs or a T cell subset sorted from them (not recorded which). These receptors originate from an adult woman who had mild COVID-19 (a few samples of this study predate the infection). Cell type and time point are not known.

This clonotype was picked up a small number of times. The chain is built from TRBV24-1 and TRBJ1-4; perhaps TRBD1 as D (5 bases). This CDR3 comprises 15 residues. The ends were cut back, 4 bases at V and 8 bases at J, with 16 bases in the middle. CDR1 is KGHDR, CDR2 SFDVKD, per germline. The CDR3 DNA reads TGTGCCACCAGTGAATCCGGGACTTACGGGGAAAAACTGTTTTTT. Encoded protein: CATSESGTYGEKLFF.

This clonotype was counted only a few times. V and J are TRBV7-9 and TRBJ2-3; no definite D call. Trimming took off 3 bases at V and 3 bases at J, with 10 bases between the two ends. The length of the CDR3 is 14 residues. Germline assignment: CDR1 SEHNR and CDR2 FQNEAQ (reference sequence). The CDR3 DNA reads TGTGCCAGCAGCTTTGTTGGTCCAACAGATACGCAGTATTTT. Amino acids: CASSFVGPTDTQYF.

This clonotype was seen a handful of times. The chain employs TRBV11-2 and TRBJ1-4, with 8 bases fitting TRBD1. The V and J ends lost 3 bases and 3 bases, in that order; junction bases with no gene match: 3. The CDR3 extends over 15 amino acids. Germline assignment: CDR1 SGHAT and CDR2 FQNNGV. The CDR3 bases are TGTGCCAGCAGCTTCGGGACAGGCCCTAATGAAAAACTGTTTTTT. Its protein is CASSFGTGPNEKLFF.

This clonotype was observed a handful of times. The chain joins TRBV11-2 to TRBJ2-1; 11 positions agree with TRBD1. This CDR3 contains 15 residues. Trimming cost V 4 bases and J 6 bases; bases outside gene matches: 5. Germline V lookup: CDR1 SGHAT, CDR2 FQNNGV. CDR3 sequence reads: CASSSGQGAGNEQFF. DNA of the CDR3: TGTGCCAGCAGCTCCGGACAGGGGGCAGGCAATGAGCAGTTCTTC.

This clonotype has a handful of counts. The genes are TRBV6-5 and TRBJ2-3; D remains ambiguous. Trimming took off 5 bases at V and 2 bases at J, with 14 bases between the two ends. Germline V gene data show CDR1 as MNHEY and CDR2 as SVGAGI. The CDR3 is 15 residues long. DNA for the CDR3: TGTGCCAGCAGTCCGGACCTGTGGGCCACAGATACGCAGTATTTT. This codes for CASSPDLWATDTQYF.

The chain carries TRBV19 and TRBJ1-1; D gene ambiguous. Germline CDR1 is LNHDA and CDR2 is SQIVND (reference sequence). The CDR3 covers 16 residues. V shed 5 bases and J shed 0 bases, with 16 bases lying between them. Here the CDR3 DNA reads TGTGCCAGTAGTTCCCGGACGGAAAGAATGAACACTGAAGCTTTCTTT. Residues: CASSSRTERMNTEAFF.

V is TRBV6-5 and J is TRBJ1-5; 9 bases agree with TRBD1. V lost 3 bases to trimming and J lost 1 base; unmatched junction nucleotides: 1. Germline values: CDR1 MNHEY, CDR2 SVGAGI. This CDR3 has 15 residues. The CDR3 coding sequence is TGTGCCAGCAGTTATGGGACAGGGAGCAATCAGCCCCAGCATTTT. This codes for CASSYGTGSNQPQHF.

This clonotype was counted only a few times. The chain joins TRBV20-1 to TRBJ2-3, with 11 bases aligning to TRBD2. The V and J ends lost 3 bases and 1 base, in that order; junction bases with no gene match: 3. Looked up from germline, CDR1 is DFQATT and CDR2 is SNEGSKA (reference sequence). The CDR3 totals 15 residues. The CDR3 bases are TGCAGTGCTAGGTCACTAGCGGGAGGCACAGATACGCAGTATTTT. It translates to CSARSLAGGTDTQYF.

This clonotype was counted at least ten times. The chain links TRBV5-6 to TRBJ2-5; D gene unclear. The CDR3 loop spans 14 amino acids. The V gene's germline CDR1 is SGHDT and CDR2 YYEEEE. Trimming left V 0 bases short and J 0 bases short, with 6 bases between. CDR3 amino acids: CASSLVVNQETQYF. Here the CDR3 DNA reads TGTGCCAGCAGCTTGGTGGTCAACCAAGAGACCCAGTACTTC.

There are a few counts of this clonotype. V and J are TRBV6-2 or TRBV6-3 and TRBJ2-2; D uncertain. Trimming removed 0 bases from V and 3 bases from J, with 8 bases in between. This CDR3 is 15 amino acids long. CDR1 MNHEY and CDR2 SVGEGT come from the germline V gene. CDR3 bases: TGTGCCAGCAGTTACTCGGATAAGGACACCGGGGAGCTGTTTTTT. Protein product: CASSYSDKDTGELFF.

This chain joins TRBV6-2 or TRBV6-3 and TRBJ1-2; a possible D gene is TRBD1 (6 bases). The CDR3 is 12 residues long. Germline assignment: CDR1 MNHEY and CDR2 SVGEGT. Trimming left V 6 bases short and J 5 bases short, with 10 bases between. In DNA, the CDR3 is TGTGCCAGCAGGACAGGAACTTATGGCTACACCTTC. This codes for CASRTGTYGYTF.

The genes are TRBV5-1 and TRBJ2-1, with 8 nucleotides matching TRBD2. The CDR3 is made up of 15 amino acids. V was pared by 2 bases and J by 9 bases, with 10 bases of the junction left unmatched. Germline V gene sequence: CDR1 SGHRS, CDR2 YFSETQ. CDR3 region: CASSLAGDIGAEQFF. The CDR3, as DNA: TGCGCCAGCAGCTTAGCGGGAGACATAGGTGCTGAGCAGTTCTTC.

V gene TRBV18 combines with J gene TRBJ2-5, with D maybe TRBD1 (6 bases). Trimming removed 3 bases at V and 5 bases at J, with 16 bases between. In germline, CDR1 is KGHSH, CDR2 LQKENI. The CDR3 loop spans 15 amino acids. The CDR3 DNA reads as TGTGCCAGCTCACCCGGACAGCTGATGCGGGAGACCCAGTACTTC. Translation: CASSPGQLMRETQYF.

This chain joins TRBV7-3 and TRBJ2-1, with 8 bases aligning to TRBD2. The V segment lost 3 bases and the J segment 5 bases; nucleotides outside the gene matches: 9. The CDR3 is 16 residues long. CDR1 SGHTA and CDR2 FQGTGA come from the germline V gene. CDR3 residues: CASSFNSGNADNEQFF. The CDR3, as DNA: TGTGCCAGCAGCTTCAATAGCGGGAATGCCGACAATGAGCAGTTCTTC.